This TCR beta chain was obtained from a study of shared clonotypes between healthy human individuals. About this clone: The antigen remains unidentified.

General study results and limits: Relative to clonotypes present in all four donors, those not shared had lower generation probabilities.

Subsets obtained from CD4+ cells comprised CD45RA+ naive and CD45RA-negative memory cells. Germline CDR1 reads SGHRS; CDR2 reads YFSETQ. Trimming took off 2 bases at V and 0 bases at J, with 11 bases between the two ends. The CDR3 totals 15 residues. Source study methods: Filtering was not the same, since immunoSEQ gave junction-only sequences without quality scores. Profiled with immunoSEQ multiplex PCR; TCRdb holds only in-frame clones, not every one. Clonal size and the V and J genes are those of that table, whereas D and trimming came from the DNA. The sample includes 2 million to 3 million clones, around 94% seen only once; the top ten take over 0.12%.

The chain couples TRBV5-1 to TRBJ1-2; D is perhaps TRBD1 (5 bases). This TCR was sampled from a man between 18 and 29 years old in good health. Sequenced: naive CD4+ T cells sorted from blood. Stated subset: CD45RA+ positively selected. CDR3 DNA sequence: TGCGCCAGCAGCTTTGGGGGAGACACTAACTATGGCTACACCTTC. Translation gives CASSFGGDTNYGYTF.